This T cell receptor (beta chain) is drawn from a study of cytomegalovirus exposure and HLA in healthy donors. Here immunoSEQ multiplex PCR was the method, and the copy in TCRdb shows in-frame clones only, minus some. Of fewer than 200,000 clones in the sample, roughly four fifths are singletons; the top ten hold approximately 2.9%. The study's findings and limits: The authors listed roughly 150 TCR beta chains as cytomegalovirus-associated. Reports indicated that the classifier achieved high specificity and sensitivity in diagnosing cytomegalovirus status. Rarity characterized most TCR sequences, yet some public TCRs appeared in many donors.

As concerns this clone: Its target is unknown.

Germline V gene data show CDR1 as SGHNT and CDR2 as YENEEA. This CDR3 region has 14 residues. V shed 5 bases and J 6 bases; nucleotides not matched to a gene: 9. The clonotype comes from a young woman in good health and CMV-seropositive. The chain has TRBV11-3 and TRBJ2-7; 8 bases agree with TRBD1. The sequenced sample was PBMCs. The CDR3 coding sequence is TGTGCCAGCAGCCCAGGACAGGGAACTGGCGAGCAGTACTTC. Translating it yields CASSPGQGTGEQYF.